This T cell receptor beta chain is drawn from a study of T cell responses to AZD1222 COVID-19 vaccine (dated by TCRdb to the early 2020s). General notes on the study: TCR sequencing covered fewer than 250 trial participants: 200 to 210 given two doses of AZD1222 and 26 given two doses of MenACWY control vaccine. Enrollment into the trials was organized by age into subgroups of 18-55, 56-69 and 70-plus years, and those subgroups contained about 150, 27 and 61 TCR-sequenced participants, respectively.

The full study reports these points: No day 14 peak-response samples were available, so repertoires were characterized only after the peak T cell response. Conclusions about previously exposed vaccinees were limited because only 6 or 7 AZD1222 recipients were SARS-CoV-2 seropositive at baseline. The whole spike protein was spanned by vaccine-associated CD4 TCRs, and dominant responses were seen in regions 160-218 and 743-854. Participants were mostly white British, with more females than males. The authors suggested clonal diversity may have been underestimated. Reportedly, almost half of the unique spike-specific TCRs recognized epitopes lying outside the regions that are mutated in the B.1.351 and B.1.1.7 variants. In the small 56-69-year group, the increase in depth fell short of significance, most likely because of low power. A significant rise in spike-specific TCR breadth and depth was observed after two AZD1222 doses relative to day 0 and relative to MenACWY recipients.

The CDR3 regions of human TCRbeta chains were subjected to immunosequencing. The published analysis was carried out like this. TCRs in the repertoires were matched against a reference library of SARS-CoV-2-specific TCRs that had been generated with the MIRA antigen-specificity platform. Breadth was defined as the fraction of unique TCRs that were SARS-CoV-2-associated, and depth was defined as the fraction of total T cells that were SARS-CoV-2-associated. Using the MIRA data, each spike-specific TCR was mapped to the spike region that the TCR reacts to and placed in a CD4 or CD8 class. Log10-transformed breadth and depth values were compared by one-way ANOVA with Sidak's multiple comparisons tests. This immuneACCESS table, as held by TCRdb, lists in-frame sequences with V and J called but not all clones. Of the missing ones, under half trace to an unresolved V gene in checked studies; the others have no known cause. The V and J calls and clone size were taken over from that table, and D and trimming were inferred from the DNA. Present in this sample are over 150,000 clones, around 88% of which were seen just once. The ten biggest clones cover approximately 1% of the sample.

The CDR3 goes from the cysteine to the phenylalanine over 15 residues. Only the CDR3 part of the read is kept: 45 bases, read in frame from the first base. At the junction V is shortened by 5 bases and J by 0 bases, with 11 bases in between. The germline V gene sets CDR1 to MGHDK and CDR2 to SYGVNS. Remarks on this clone: No antigen is known for it. No clone much larger than this one lies a single base away; base qualities are absent.

The time point label of this sample denotes: about 28 days (+/-7) after the second vaccine dose. AZD1222 recipients with second doses at about 4 weeks or about 12 weeks were pooled, because spike-specific TCR depth and breadth did not differ between schedules. The vaccinee samples were drawn from two UK trials, COV001 and COV002, one of which was a single-blind randomized controlled phase 2/3 trial testing AZD1222 (ChAdOx1 nCoV-19) in healthy adults. For TCRbeta chain sequencing, PBMC samples from trial participants were taken at day 0 and at day 28 after the second dose. The TCR comes from an adult who received the AZD1222 COVID-19 vaccine. The rearranged chain carries TRBV25-1 and TRBJ1-3; the D gene is unclear. The sample was peripheral blood, taken 28 days after the second AZD1222 dose. The DNA sequence is as follows: TGTGCCAGCAGTAAATCCAAGCCCTCTGGAAACACCATATATTTT. It translates to CASSKSKPSGNTIYF.